A single sample is the source of the 17 T cell receptor beta chains below, sequenced in a study of T-cell reconstitution after alpha-beta-depleted transplantation in children. Unique molecular identifiers were incorporated into the prepared TCRbeta library. TCRdb analysed the PCR reads with MiXCR anew, one entry per CDR3 protein. Among some 520,000 distinct CDR3 sequences, over 25% were seen once, and the ten largest hold more than 2%. This material consisted of PBMCs from the stem cell graft donor, taken from the stem cell graft. Source of these receptors: a human donor who donated a stem cell graft to a child with aplastic anemia.

The CDR3 loop is CASSLRQVWVNTEAFF. The CDR3 DNA sequence: TGTGCCAGCAGCTTACGACAGGTCTGGGTGAACACTGAAGCTTTCTTT. J is TRBJ1-1 and V is TRBV5-6; maybe TRBD1 (6 bases). Trimming cost V 2 bases and J 0 bases, with 14 bases left between them. The CDR3 has 16 residues. Germline CDR1 reads SGHDT; CDR2 reads YYEEEE.

This clonotype has only a few counts. The chain's CDR3 is CASSPNLSGTEAFF. CDR3 sequence (DNA): TGTGCCAGCTCACCAAATTTAAGCGGCACTGAAGCTTTCTTT. The V and J genes are TRBV18 and TRBJ1-1; D not resolved. The germline CDR1 and CDR2 sequences are KGHSH and LQKENI. The CDR3 loop spans 14 amino acids. Deletions cut 2 bases from V and 4 bases from J, with 11 bases between. The variable domain in full, completed from reference TRBV18 and TRBJ1-1, reads NAGVMQNPRHLVRRRGQEARLRCSPMKGHSHVYWYRQLPEEGLKFMVYLQKENIIDESGMPKERFSAEFPKEGPSILRIQQVVRGDSAAYFCASSPNLSGTEAFFGQGTRLTVV.

The chain recombines TRBV29-1 with TRBJ2-7, with D unresolved. V dropped 1 base and J dropped 6 bases, with 10 bases sitting between them. Germline CDR1 reads SQVTM; CDR2 reads ANQGSEA. This CDR3 region has 12 residues. CDR3 nucleotides: TGCAGCGTTGAAGCCGGGTCGGGCGAGCAGTACGTC. Translating gives CSVEAGSGEQYV.

Ten or more counts support this clonotype. V is TRBV29-1 and J is TRBJ2-3; TRBD2 matches 10 bases. After removal of 1 base from V and 5 bases from J, the junction contained 6 bases not matched to a gene. This CDR3 comprises 15 residues. Germline assignment: CDR1 SQVTM and CDR2 ANQGSEA. The chain's CDR3 is CSVEGASGSLDTQYF. CDR3 nucleotide sequence: TGCAGCGTTGAAGGGGCTAGCGGGAGTTTAGATACGCAGTATTTT.

A few counts support this clonotype. The gene calls are TRBV7-9 and TRBJ1-1; no reliable D call. The CDR3 has 12 residues. V shed 9 bases and J shed 3 bases, with 11 bases lying between them. Per the germline V gene, CDR1 is SEHNR and CDR2 is FQNEAQ (reference sequence). The CDR3 nucleotides are TGTGCCAGTGTTCTGGGGTACACTGAAGCTTTCTTT. This gives the protein CASVLGYTEAFF.

A single count supports this clonotype. The chain has TRBV5-5 and TRBJ2-2; 7 bases are shared with TRBD1. V lost 7 bases and J lost 5; bases outside the gene matches: 5. This CDR3 contains 13 residues. Germline values: CDR1 SGHKS, CDR2 YYEKEE (reference sequence). CDR3 sequence (DNA): TGTGCCAGCGACAACAGGGGTACCGGGGAGCTGTTTTTT. Protein sequence: CASDNRGTGELFF.

The chain joins TRBV14 to TRBJ2-1; D perhaps matches TRBD1 (5 bases). With 4 bases removed from V and 8 bases from J, the gap between germline ends came to 18 bases. CDR1 and CDR2 from the germline V gene are SGHDN and FVKESK. This CDR3 has 15 residues. The CDR3 DNA follows: TGTGCCAGCAGCCCCCTAAGGACAAGAGAATATGAGCAGTTCTTC. This encodes CASSPLRTREYEQFF. Drawing the rest from reference TRBV14 and TRBJ2-1, the complete variable domain is EAGVTQFPSHSVIEKGQTVTLRCDPISGHDNLYWYRRVMGKEIKFLLHFVKESKQDESGMPNNRFLAERTGGTYSTLKVQPAELEDSGVYFCASSPLRTREYEQFFGPGTRLTVL.

The chain employs TRBV6-2 or TRBV6-3 and TRBJ2-1; 13 bases map to TRBD2. The V segment lost 4 bases and the J segment 4 bases; nucleotides outside the gene matches: 4. The CDR3 is 16 residues long. Germline V gives CDR1 MNHEY, CDR2 SVGEGT. The CDR3 nucleotides read TGTGCCAGCAGTTTCGGACTAGCGGGAGCTTACAATGAGCAGTTCTTC. Translation: CASSFGLAGAYNEQFF.

The chain is built from TRBV27 and TRBJ2-1; 11 bases fit TRBD2. V shed 3 bases and J 0 bases; nucleotides not matched to a gene: 4. Germline V gene lookup returns CDR1 MNHEY and CDR2 SMNVEV (reference sequence). CDR3 length equals 17 residues. CDR3: CASSFRLAGSSYNEQFF. The CDR3 DNA follows: TGTGCCAGCAGTTTCAGACTAGCGGGGAGCTCCTACAATGAGCAGTTCTTC.

The chain recombines TRBV7-2 with TRBJ2-2; D might be TRBD2 (5 bases). Between the trimmed V and J ends, which lost 0 bases and 2 bases, there was a span of 10 bases. This CDR3 has 16 amino acids. Germline CDR1 and CDR2: SGHTA and FQGNSA. CDR3 coding DNA: TGTGCCAGCAGCTTAGCGATTAGCGTTAACACCGGGGAGCTGTTTTTT. It is translated as CASSLAISVNTGELFF.

V gene TRBV9 combines with J gene TRBJ1-3, with D perhaps matching TRBD1 (6 bases). Germline CDR1 reads SGDLS; CDR2 reads YYNGEE. This CDR3 region has 15 residues. Trimming took off 2 bases at V and 4 bases at J, with 13 bases between the two ends. CDR3 amino acids: CASSVETGLGNTIYF. CDR3 nucleotides: TGTGCCAGCAGCGTTGAAACAGGGCTCGGAAACACCATATATTTT.

The chain uses TRBV7-6 and TRBJ2-1; 10 bases match TRBD1. CDR3 length equals 14 residues. V was clipped by 5 bases and J by 8 bases; unmatched bases: 6. The germline V gene encodes CDR1 SGHVS and CDR2 FNYEAQ. Here the CDR3 reads CASSRGTGAHEQFF. In nucleotides, the CDR3 is TGTGCCAGCAGCCGTGGGACAGGGGCGCATGAGCAGTTCTTC.

This clonotype has a count of ten or more. The chain is built from TRBV7-2 and TRBJ1-2; no clear D. Looked up from germline, CDR1 is SGHTA and CDR2 is FQGNSA. The CDR3 consists of 13 residues. Trimming removed 2 bases at V and 2 bases at J, with 6 bases between. This CDR3 is CASSLQLNYGYTF. As DNA, the CDR3 is TGTGCCAGCAGCTTACAACTGAACTATGGCTACACCTTC.

Here the CDR3 reads CASSLPGDSYNEQFF. CDR3 coding DNA: TGCGCCAGCAGCCTACCGGGGGACTCCTACAATGAGCAGTTCTTC. The chain employs TRBV4-1 and TRBJ2-1; the D gene is possibly TRBD2 (6 bases). Germline CDR1 reads MGHRA; CDR2 reads YSYEKL. This CDR3 has 15 amino acids. Trimming stripped 4 bases from V and 0 bases from J, with 10 bases between.

The chain joins TRBV5-1 to TRBJ1-2, with 7 bases identical to TRBD1. The CDR3 has 16 amino acids. J gave up 4 bases and V 0 bases, and 9 bases lay outside the gene matches. Germline V gene sequence: CDR1 SGHRS, CDR2 YFSETQ. The CDR3 loop is CASSLADRQGGYGYTF. CDR3 DNA sequence: TGCGCCAGCAGCTTGGCGGACAGACAGGGAGGCTATGGCTACACCTTC.

The rearrangement links TRBV28 to TRBJ1-5; no clear D. V lost 7 bases and J lost 0, with 16 bases in between. This CDR3 has 16 amino acids. In germline, CDR1 is MDHEN, CDR2 SYDVKM. The CDR3, as DNA: TGTGCCAGCACCAAGAAGACCGGGATTAGCAATCAGCCCCAGCATTTT. The encoded protein is CASTKKTGISNQPQHF.

The rearrangement links TRBV7-3 to TRBJ2-1; D may be TRBD2 (6 bases). CDR3 size: 16 residues. V shed 0 bases and J shed 4 bases, with 13 bases lying between them. Germline lookup yields CDR1 SGHTA and CDR2 FQGTGA. This CDR3 reads CASSLTPIGGYNEQFF. CDR3 DNA: TGTGCCAGCAGCTTAACACCAATCGGGGGATACAATGAGCAGTTCTTC.